This T cell receptor (beta chain) was documented in a study of T cell repertoires in cytomegalovirus infection. Across the whole study: It was the public TCR beta signatures that indicated both CMV infection and matching HLA type.

The J segment lost 6 bases and the V segment lost 5 bases, leaving 11 bases of the junction unmatched. CDR3 length equals 18 residues. TCRdb independently ran MiXCR on the reads; one entry per CDR3 protein. The table lists 300,000 to 400,000 distinct CDR3 sequences, 25% of them singletons, with approximately 12% in the top ten. Of note for this clonotype: Its antigen is not identified.

Here the sequenced sample was cultured PBMCs, taken from culture after CMV antigen stimulation. The source of this sequence is a human donor in good health (CMV status not recorded). Some clones in this sample may be carry-over from other donors' samples. The genes are TRBV12-3 or TRBV12-4 and TRBJ2-3, with TRBD2 matching over 16 bases. The CDR3 DNA follows: TGTGCCAGCAGTACGGGACTAGCGGGAGGGATGACTGCGGATACGCAGTATTTT. Translated: CASSTGLAGGMTADTQYF.